This T cell receptor (beta chain) was sequenced for a study of control samples from healthy donors and cancer patients. The method was immunoSEQ multiplex PCR; TCRdb's version includes in-frame clones alone and lacks a portion of them. The sample records about 110,000 clones, around 80% being singletons. V was pared by 2 bases and J by 3 bases, with 21 bases between. The CDR3 extends over 18 amino acids. Germline V gene lookup returns CDR1 SGHRS and CDR2 YFSETQ. Sequencing input: blood. The rearrangement joins TRBV5-1 to TRBJ2-1; either TRBD1 or TRBD2 may supply D (5 bases each). The receptor was derived from a man between 18 and 35 years old in good health. CDR3 amino acids: CASSFKMQGEFGYNEQFF. The CDR3 DNA sequence: TGCGCCAGCAGCTTTAAAATGCAGGGAGAGTTTGGCTACAATGAGCAGTTCTTC.